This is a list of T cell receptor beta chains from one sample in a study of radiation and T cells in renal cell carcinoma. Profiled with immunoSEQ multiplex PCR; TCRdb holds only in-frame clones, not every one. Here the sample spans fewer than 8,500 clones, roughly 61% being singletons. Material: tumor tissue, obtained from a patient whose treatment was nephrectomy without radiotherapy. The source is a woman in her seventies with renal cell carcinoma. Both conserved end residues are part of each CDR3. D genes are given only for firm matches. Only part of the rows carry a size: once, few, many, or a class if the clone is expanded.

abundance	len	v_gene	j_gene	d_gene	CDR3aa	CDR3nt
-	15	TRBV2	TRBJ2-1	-	CASSNGGGGFHEQFF	TGTGCCAGCAGCAACGGAGGGGGCGGGTTCCATGAGCAGTTCTTC
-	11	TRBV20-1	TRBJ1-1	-	CSAKQGLEAFF	TGCAGTGCCAAACAGGGACTTGAAGCTTTCTTT
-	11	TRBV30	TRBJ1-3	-	CAWSVGYTIYF	TGTGCCTGGAGTGTGGGGTACACCATATATTTT
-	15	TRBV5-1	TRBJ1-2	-	CASSSLPGTTDGYTF	TGCGCCAGCAGCTCACTACCCGGGACAACGGATGGCTACACCTTC
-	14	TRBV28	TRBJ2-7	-	CASGRQGGFSEQYF	TGTGCCAGCGGTAGACAGGGAGGTTTTTCCGAGCAGTACTTC
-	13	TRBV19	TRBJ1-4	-	CASIGRVSEKLFF	TGTGCCAGTATCGGCAGGGTGAGCGAAAAACTGTTTTTT
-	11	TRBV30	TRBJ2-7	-	CAWRGLYEQYF	TGTGCCTGGAGGGGTCTCTACGAGCAGTACTTC
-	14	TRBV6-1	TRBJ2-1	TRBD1	CASSRDRGANEQFF	TGTGCCAGCAGCCGGGACAGGGGTGCGAATGAGCAGTTCTTC
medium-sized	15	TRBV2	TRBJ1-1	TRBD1	CASTRGDRSNTEAFF	TGTGCCAGCACCCGAGGGGACAGGAGCAACACTGAAGCTTTCTTT
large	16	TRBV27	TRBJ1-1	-	CASSLVAVEGNTEAFF	TGTGCCAGCAGTTTAGTGGCCGTCGAGGGGAACACTGAAGCTTTCTTT
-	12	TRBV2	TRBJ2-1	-	CASSGKRDAGFF	TGTGCCAGCAGTGGAAAAAGGGACGCGGGGTTCTTC
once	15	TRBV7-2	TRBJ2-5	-	CASSFWEGGRETQYF	TGTGCCAGCAGCTTTTGGGAGGGGGGCCGTGAGACCCAGTACTTC
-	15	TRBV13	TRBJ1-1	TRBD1	CASSHLSTGGTEAFF	TGTGCCAGCAGCCACCTCTCAACAGGGGGCACTGAAGCTTTCTTT
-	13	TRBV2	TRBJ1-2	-	CASSEMGSHGYTF	TGTGCCAGCAGTGAGATGGGGTCCCATGGCTACACCTTC
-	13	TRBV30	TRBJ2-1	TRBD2	CAWSVGLVNEQFF	TGTGCCTGGAGTGTCGGACTAGTCAACGAGCAGTTCTTC
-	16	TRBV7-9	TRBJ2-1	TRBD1	CASSLRTGWSYNEQFF	TGTGCCAGCAGCTTACGGACAGGGTGGTCCTACAATGAGCAGTTCTTC
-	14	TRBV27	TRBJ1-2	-	CASSRGGIGTGYTF	TGTGCCAGCAGTAGAGGTGGAATCGGGACGGGCTACACCTTC